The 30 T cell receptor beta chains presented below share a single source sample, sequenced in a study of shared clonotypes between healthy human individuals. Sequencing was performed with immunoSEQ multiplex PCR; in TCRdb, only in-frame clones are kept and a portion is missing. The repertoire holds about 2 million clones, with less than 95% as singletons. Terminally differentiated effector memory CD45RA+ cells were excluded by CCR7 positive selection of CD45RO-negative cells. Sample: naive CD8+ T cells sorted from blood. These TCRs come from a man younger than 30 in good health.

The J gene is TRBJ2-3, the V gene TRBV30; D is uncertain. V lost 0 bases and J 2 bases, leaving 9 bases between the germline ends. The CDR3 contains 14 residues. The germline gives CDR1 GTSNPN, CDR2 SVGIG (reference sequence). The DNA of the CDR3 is TGTGCCTGGAGTGTAGGGAATCCCACAGATACGCAGTATTTT. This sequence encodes CAWSVGNPTDTQYF.

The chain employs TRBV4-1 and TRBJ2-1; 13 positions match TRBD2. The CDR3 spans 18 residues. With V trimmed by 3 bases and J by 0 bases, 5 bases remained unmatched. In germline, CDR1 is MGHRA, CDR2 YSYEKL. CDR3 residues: CASSHRTSGGSSYNEQFF. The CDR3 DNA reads TGCGCCAGCAGCCACCGGACTAGCGGGGGATCCTCCTACAATGAGCAGTTCTTC.

The CDR3 DNA reads as TGTGCCAGCAGCTTCGGGACCCAATCCGCAGATACGCAGTATTTT. As protein: CASSFGTQSADTQYF. V usage is TRBV7-9 and J usage is TRBJ2-3; D is perhaps TRBD1 or TRBD2 (5 bases each). Germline CDR1 SEHNR, CDR2 FQNEAQ (reference sequence). The CDR3 runs 15 residues. Trimming pared 3 bases from V and 4 bases from J, leaving 14 bases between.

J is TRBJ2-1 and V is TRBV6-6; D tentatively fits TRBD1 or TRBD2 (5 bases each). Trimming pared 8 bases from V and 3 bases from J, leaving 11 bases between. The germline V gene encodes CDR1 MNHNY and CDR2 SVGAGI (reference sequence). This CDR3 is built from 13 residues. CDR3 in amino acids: CASRGADYNEQFF. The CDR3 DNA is TGTGCCAGCCGAGGGGCAGACTACAATGAGCAGTTCTTC.

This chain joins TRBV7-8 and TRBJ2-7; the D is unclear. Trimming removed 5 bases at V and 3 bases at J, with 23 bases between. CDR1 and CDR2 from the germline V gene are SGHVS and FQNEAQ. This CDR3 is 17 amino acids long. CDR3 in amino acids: CASSTPQDEIRGYEQYF. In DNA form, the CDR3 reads TGTGCCAGCAGCACACCCCAAGACGAGATTCGAGGCTACGAGCAGTACTTC.

The CDR3 here is CASRSLPEQETQYF. The CDR3 nucleotides are TGTGCCAGCCGATCTTTGCCTGAGCAAGAGACCCAGTACTTC. The chain links TRBV27 to TRBJ2-5; no clear D gene. V gave up 8 bases and J gave up 2 bases, with 15 bases separating them. Per germline, CDR1 MNHEY and CDR2 SMNVEV (reference sequence). The CDR3 is made up of 14 amino acids.

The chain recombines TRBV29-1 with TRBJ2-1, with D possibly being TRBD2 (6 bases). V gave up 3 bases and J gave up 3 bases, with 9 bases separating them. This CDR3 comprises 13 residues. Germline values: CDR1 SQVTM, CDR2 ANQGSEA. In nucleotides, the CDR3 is TGCAGCGTTGAGGAGGGGAGCTACAATGAGCAGTTCTTC. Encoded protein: CSVEEGSYNEQFF.

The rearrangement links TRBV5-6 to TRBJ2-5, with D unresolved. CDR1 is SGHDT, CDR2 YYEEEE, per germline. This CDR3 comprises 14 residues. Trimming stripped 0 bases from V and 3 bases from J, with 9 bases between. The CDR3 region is CASSLEWAEETQYF. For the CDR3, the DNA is TGTGCCAGCAGCTTGGAGTGGGCAGAAGAGACCCAGTACTTC.

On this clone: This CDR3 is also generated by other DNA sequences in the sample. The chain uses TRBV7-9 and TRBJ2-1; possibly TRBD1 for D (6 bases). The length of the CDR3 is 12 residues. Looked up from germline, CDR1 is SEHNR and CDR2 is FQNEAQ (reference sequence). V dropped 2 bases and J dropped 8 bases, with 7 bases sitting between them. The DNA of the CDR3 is TGTGCCAGCAGCTTATCAGGGGATGAGCAGTTCTTC. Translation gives CASSLSGDEQFF.

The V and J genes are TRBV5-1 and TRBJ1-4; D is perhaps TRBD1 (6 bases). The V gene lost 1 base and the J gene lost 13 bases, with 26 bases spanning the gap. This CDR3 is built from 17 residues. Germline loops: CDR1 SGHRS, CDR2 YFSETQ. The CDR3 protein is CASSLNPTGRVVRILFF. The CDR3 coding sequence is TGCGCCAGCAGCTTGAACCCCACAGGGAGAGTGGTACGAATACTGTTTTTT.

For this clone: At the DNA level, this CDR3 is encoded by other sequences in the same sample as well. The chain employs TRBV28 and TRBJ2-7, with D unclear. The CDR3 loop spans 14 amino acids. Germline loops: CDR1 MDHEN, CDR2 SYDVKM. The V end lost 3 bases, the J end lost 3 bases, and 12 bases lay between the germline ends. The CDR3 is CASSFVGSGYEQYF. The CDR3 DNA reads TGTGCCAGCAGTTTTGTTGGTAGTGGCTACGAGCAGTACTTC.

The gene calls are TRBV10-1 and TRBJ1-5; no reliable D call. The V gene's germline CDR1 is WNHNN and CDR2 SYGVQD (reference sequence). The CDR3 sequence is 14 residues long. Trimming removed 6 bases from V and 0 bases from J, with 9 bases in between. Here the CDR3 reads CASRMTDSNQPQHF. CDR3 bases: TGCGCCAGCAGGATGACGGATAGCAATCAGCCCCAGCATTTT.

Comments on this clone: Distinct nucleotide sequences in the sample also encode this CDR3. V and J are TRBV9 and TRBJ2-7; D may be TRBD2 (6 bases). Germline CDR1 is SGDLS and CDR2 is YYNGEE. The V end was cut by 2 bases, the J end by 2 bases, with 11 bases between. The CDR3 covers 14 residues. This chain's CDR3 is CASSVGGGTYEQYF. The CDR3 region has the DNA TGTGCCAGCAGCGTCGGTGGGGGGACCTACGAGCAGTACTTC.

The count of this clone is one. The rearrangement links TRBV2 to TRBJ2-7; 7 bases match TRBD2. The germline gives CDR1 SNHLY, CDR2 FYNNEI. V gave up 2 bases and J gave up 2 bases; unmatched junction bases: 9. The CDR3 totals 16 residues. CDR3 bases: TGTGCCAGCAGTGAATCTGGGCTAGCGGCGACCTACGAGCAGTACTTC. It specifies CASSESGLAATYEQYF.

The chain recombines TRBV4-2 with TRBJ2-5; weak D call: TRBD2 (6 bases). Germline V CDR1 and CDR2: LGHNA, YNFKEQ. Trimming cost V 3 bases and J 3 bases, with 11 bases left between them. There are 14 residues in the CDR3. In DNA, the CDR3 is TGTGCCAGCAGCCATGTAGCGGCCGAAGAGACCCAGTACTTC. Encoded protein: CASSHVAAEETQYF.

The CDR3: CASSPGLAGEYGGYEQYF. CDR3 sequence (DNA): TGCGCCAGCAGCCCGGGACTAGCGGGAGAGTACGGGGGATACGAGCAGTACTTC. V and J are TRBV5-1 and TRBJ2-7; TRBD2 aligns across 14 bases. Germline CDR1 is SGHRS and CDR2 is YFSETQ. V shed 4 bases, J shed 4 bases, and the junction held 13 bases outside the gene matches. There are 18 residues in the CDR3.

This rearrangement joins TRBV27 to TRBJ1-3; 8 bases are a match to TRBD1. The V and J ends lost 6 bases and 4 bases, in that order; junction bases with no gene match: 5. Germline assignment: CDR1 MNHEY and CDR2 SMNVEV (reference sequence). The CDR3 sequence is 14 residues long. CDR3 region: CASRTTGGGNTIYF. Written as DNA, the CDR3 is TGTGCCAGCAGGACCACAGGGGGGGGAAACACCATATATTTT.

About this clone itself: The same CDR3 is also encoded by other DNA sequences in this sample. The CDR3 region has the DNA TGCGCCAGCAGCCCATTAGCGGGAGGCACAGATACGCAGTATTTT. Its translation is CASSPLAGGTDTQYF. The chain carries TRBV4-1 and TRBJ2-3, with TRBD2 matching 9 bases. CDR3 length: 15 residues. The germline CDR1 and CDR2 sequences are MGHRA and YSYEKL. V shed 4 bases, J shed 1 base, and the junction held 3 bases outside the gene matches.

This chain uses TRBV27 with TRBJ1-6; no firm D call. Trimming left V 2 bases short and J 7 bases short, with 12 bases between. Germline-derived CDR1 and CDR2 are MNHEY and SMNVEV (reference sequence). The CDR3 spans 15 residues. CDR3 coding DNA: TGTGCCAGCAGTTTAGGGTGGGGTGGGAATTCACCCCTCCACTTT. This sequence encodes CASSLGWGGNSPLHF.

The CDR3 DNA sequence: TGTGCCAGCAGTTCGGCCGGGACAGGGTTAGAGACCCAGTACTTC. Translating gives CASSSAGTGLETQYF. The chain joins TRBV6-5 to TRBJ2-5; the match to TRBD1 covers 9 bases. The junction had 7 bases not matched to a gene; V was cut back by 4 bases and J by 4 bases. The CDR3 consists of 15 residues. Germline CDR1 and CDR2: MNHEY and SVGAGI.

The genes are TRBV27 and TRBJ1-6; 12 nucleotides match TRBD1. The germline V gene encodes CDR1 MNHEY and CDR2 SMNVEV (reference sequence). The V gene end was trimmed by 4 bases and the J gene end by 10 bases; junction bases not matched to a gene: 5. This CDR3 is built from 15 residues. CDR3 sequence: CASSWGQGALSPLHF. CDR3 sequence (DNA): TGTGCCAGCAGTTGGGGACAGGGGGCCTTATCACCCCTCCACTTT.

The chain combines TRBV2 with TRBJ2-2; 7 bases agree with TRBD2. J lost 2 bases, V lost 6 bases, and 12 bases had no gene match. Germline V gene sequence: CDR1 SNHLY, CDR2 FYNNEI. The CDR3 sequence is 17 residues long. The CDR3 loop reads CASREGLTSTNTGELFF. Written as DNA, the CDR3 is TGTGCCAGCAGGGAGGGACTAACGTCGACTAACACCGGGGAGCTGTTTTTT.

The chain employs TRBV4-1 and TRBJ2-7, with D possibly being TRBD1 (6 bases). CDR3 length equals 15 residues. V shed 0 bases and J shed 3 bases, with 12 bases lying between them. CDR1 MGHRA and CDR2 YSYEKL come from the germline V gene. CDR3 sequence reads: CASSQDQQGVYEQYF. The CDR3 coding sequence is TGCGCCAGCAGCCAAGATCAACAGGGAGTCTACGAGCAGTACTTC.

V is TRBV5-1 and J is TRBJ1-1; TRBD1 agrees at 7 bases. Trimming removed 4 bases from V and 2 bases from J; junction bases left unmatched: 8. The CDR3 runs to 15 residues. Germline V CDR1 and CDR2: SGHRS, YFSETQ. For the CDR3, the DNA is TGCGCCAGCAGCGCCTACAGGGGCGTCAACACTGAAGCTTTCTTT. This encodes CASSAYRGVNTEAFF.

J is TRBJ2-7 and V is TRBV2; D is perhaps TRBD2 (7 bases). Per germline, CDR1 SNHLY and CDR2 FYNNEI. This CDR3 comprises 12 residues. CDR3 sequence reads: CAGGGFSYEQYF. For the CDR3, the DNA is TGTGCTGGGGGGGGCTTCTCCTACGAGCAGTACTTC.

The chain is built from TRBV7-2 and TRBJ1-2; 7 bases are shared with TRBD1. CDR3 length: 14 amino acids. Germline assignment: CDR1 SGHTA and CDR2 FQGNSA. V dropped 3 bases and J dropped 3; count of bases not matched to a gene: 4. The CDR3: CASSFEGADYGYTF. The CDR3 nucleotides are TGTGCCAGCAGCTTCGAGGGGGCTGACTATGGCTACACCTTC.

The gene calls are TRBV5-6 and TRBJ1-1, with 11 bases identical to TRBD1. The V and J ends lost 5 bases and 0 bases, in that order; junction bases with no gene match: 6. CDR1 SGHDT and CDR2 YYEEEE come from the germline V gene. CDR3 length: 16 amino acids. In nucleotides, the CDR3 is TGTGCCAGCAGGGACAGGGGGCGAACGATGAACACTGAAGCTTTCTTT. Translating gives CASRDRGRTMNTEAFF.

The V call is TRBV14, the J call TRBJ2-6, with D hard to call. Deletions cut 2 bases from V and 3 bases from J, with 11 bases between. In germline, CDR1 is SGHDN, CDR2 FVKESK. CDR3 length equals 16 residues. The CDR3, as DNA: TGTGCCAGCAGCCAACGAATTGGGCGTGGGGCCAACGTCCTGACTTTC. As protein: CASSQRIGRGANVLTF. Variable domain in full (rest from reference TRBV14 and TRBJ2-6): EAGVTQFPSHSVIEKGQTVTLRCDPISGHDNLYWYRRVMGKEIKFLLHFVKESKQDESGMPNNRFLAERTGGTYSTLKVQPAELEDSGVYFCASSQRIGRGANVLTFGAGSRLTVL.

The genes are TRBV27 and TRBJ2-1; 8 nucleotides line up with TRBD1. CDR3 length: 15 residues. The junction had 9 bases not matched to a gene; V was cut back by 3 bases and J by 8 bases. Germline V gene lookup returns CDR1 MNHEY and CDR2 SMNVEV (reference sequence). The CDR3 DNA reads TGTGCCAGCAGTTTCCTCGGACAGGGTAACGATGAGCAGTTCTTC. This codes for CASSFLGQGNDEQFF.

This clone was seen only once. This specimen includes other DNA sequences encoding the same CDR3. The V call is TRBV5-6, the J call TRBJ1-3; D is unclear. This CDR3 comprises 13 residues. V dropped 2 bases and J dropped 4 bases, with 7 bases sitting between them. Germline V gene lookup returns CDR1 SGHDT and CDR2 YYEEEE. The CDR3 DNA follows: TGTGCCAGCAGCTTATATAGCGGAAACACCATATATTTT. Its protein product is CASSLYSGNTIYF.